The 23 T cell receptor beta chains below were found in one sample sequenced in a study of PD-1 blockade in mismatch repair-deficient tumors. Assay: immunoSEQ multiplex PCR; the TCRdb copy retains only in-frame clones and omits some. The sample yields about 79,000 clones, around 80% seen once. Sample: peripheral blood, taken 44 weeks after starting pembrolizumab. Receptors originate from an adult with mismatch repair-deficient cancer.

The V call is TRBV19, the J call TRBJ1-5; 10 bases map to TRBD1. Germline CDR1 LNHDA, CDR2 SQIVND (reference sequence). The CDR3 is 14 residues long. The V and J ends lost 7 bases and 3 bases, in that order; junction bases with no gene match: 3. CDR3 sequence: CASTRQGANQPQHF. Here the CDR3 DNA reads TGTGCCAGTACCCGACAGGGGGCCAATCAGCCCCAGCATTTT.

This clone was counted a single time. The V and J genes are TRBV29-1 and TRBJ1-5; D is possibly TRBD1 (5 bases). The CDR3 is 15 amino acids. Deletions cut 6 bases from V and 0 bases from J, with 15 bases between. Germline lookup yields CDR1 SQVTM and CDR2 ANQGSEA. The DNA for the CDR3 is TGCAGCGTGATTACAGGTCTCCATAGCAATCAGCCCCAGCATTTT. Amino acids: CSVITGLHSNQPQHF.

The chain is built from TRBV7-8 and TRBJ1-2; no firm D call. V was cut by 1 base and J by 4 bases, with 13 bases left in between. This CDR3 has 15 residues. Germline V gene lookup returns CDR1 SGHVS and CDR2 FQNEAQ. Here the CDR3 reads CASSLDPRAGYGYTF. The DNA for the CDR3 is TGTGCCAGCAGCTTAGATCCCCGGGCGGGCTATGGCTACACCTTC.

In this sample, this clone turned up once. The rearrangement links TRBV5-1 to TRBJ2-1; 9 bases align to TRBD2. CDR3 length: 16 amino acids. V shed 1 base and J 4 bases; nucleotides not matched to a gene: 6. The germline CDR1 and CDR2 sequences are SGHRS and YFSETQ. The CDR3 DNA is TGCGCCAGCAGCTTGCCGTCGCTAGCGGGATACAATGAGCAGTTCTTC. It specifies CASSLPSLAGYNEQFF.

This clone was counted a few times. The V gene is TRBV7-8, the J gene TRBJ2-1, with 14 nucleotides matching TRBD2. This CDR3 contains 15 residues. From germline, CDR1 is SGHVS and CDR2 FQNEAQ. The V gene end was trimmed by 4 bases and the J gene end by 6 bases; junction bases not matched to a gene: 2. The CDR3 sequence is CASSSTSGRANEQFF. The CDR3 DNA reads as TGTGCCAGCAGCTCGACTAGCGGGAGGGCCAATGAGCAGTTCTTC.

CDR3 amino acids: CASSELQGTGNTIYF. The DNA for the CDR3 is TGTGCCAGCAGTGAATTGCAGGGCACTGGAAACACCATATATTTT. The genes are TRBV2 and TRBJ1-3, with D perhaps TRBD1 (5 bases). The CDR3 extends over 15 amino acids. V lost 2 bases and J lost 2, with 10 bases in between. From germline, CDR1 is SNHLY and CDR2 FYNNEI.

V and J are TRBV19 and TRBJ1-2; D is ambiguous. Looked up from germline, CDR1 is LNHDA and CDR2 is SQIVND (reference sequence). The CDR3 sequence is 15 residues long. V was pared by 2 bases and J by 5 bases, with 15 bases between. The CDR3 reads CASSINSPGAYGYTF. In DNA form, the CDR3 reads TGTGCCAGTAGTATAAACTCCCCAGGAGCATATGGCTACACCTTC.

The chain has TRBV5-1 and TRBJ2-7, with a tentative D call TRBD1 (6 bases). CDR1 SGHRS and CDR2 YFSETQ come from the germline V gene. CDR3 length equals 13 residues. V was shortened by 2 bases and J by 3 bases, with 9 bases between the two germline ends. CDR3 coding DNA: TGCGCCAGCAGCTTAAGGACAGACTACGAGCAGTACTTC. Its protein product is CASSLRTDYEQYF. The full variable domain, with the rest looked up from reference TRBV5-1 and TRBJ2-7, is KAGVTQTPRYLIKTRGQQVTLSCSPISGHRSVSWYQQTPGQGLQFLFEYFSETQRNKGNFPGRFSGRQFSNSRSEMNVSTLELGDSALYLCASSLRTDYEQYFGPGTRLTVT.

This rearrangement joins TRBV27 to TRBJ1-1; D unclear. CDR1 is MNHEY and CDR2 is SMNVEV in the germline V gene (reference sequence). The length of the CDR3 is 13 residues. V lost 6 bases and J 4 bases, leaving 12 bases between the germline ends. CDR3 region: CASSLGITTEAFF. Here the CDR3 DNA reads TGTGCCAGCAGCCTGGGGATCACCACTGAAGCTTTCTTT.

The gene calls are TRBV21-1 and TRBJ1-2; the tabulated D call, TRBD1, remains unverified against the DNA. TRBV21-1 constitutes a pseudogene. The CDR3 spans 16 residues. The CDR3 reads CASSKGQGESNYGYTF. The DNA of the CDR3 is TGTGCCAGCAGCAAGGGACAGGGGGAATCTAACTATGGCTACACCTTC.

The CDR3 DNA reads as TGTGCCAGCTCACCACAGGGATCCACCGGGGAGCTGTTTTTT. Its protein product is CASSPQGSTGELFF. J is TRBJ2-2 and V is TRBV18; D not certain. V lost 1 base and J lost 4, with 7 bases in between. Germline assignment: CDR1 KGHSH and CDR2 LQKENI. CDR3 length: 14 amino acids.

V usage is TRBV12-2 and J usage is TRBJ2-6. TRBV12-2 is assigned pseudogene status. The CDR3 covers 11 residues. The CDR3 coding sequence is TGTGGCGTGGATGGGGCCAACGTCCTGACTTTC. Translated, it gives CGVDGANVLTF.

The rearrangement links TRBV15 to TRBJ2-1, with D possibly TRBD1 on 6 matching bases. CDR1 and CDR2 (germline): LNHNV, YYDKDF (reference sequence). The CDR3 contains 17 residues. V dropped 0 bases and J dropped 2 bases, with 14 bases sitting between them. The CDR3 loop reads CATSRDTQGSTYNEQFF. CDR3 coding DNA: TGTGCCACCAGCAGAGATACACAGGGCTCAACCTACAATGAGCAGTTCTTC.

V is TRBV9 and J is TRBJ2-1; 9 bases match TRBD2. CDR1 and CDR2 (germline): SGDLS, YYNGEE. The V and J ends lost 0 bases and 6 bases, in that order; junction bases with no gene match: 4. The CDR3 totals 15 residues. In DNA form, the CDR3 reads TGTGCCAGCAGCGTAGTGGGACTAGCCGCCAATGAGCAGTTCTTC. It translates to CASSVVGLAANEQFF.

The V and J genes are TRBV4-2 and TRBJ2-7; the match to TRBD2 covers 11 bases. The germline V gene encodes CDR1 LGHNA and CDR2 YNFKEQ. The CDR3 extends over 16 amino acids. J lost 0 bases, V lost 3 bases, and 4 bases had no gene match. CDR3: CASSQVSGRASYEQYF. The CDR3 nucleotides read TGTGCCAGCAGCCAGGTTAGCGGGAGGGCCTCCTACGAGCAGTACTTC.

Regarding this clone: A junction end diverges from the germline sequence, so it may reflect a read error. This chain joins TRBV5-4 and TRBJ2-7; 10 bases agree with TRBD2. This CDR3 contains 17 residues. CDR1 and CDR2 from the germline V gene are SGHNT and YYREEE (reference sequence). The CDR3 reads CASSQDRLAGAVNEQYF. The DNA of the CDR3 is TGCGCCAGCAGCCAAGATCGCCTAGCGGGAGCCGTGAACGAGCAGTACTTC.

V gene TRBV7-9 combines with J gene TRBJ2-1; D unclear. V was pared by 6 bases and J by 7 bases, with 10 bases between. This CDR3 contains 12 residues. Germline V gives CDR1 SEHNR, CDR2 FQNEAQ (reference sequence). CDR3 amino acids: CASSSGENEQFF. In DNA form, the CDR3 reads TGTGCCAGCAGTTCAGGTGAGAATGAGCAGTTCTTC. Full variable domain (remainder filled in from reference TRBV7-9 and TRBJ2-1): DTGVSQNPRHKITKRGQNVTFRCDPISEHNRLYWYRQTLGQGPEFLTYFQNEAQLEKSRLLSDRFSAERPKGSFSTLEIQRTEQGDSAMYLCASSSGENEQFFGPGTRLTVL.

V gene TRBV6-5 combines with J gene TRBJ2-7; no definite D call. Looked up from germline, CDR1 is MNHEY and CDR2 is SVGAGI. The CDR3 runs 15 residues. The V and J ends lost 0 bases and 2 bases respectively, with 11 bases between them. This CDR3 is CASSYSGTTAYEQYF. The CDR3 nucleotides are TGTGCCAGCAGTTACTCGGGAACGACCGCCTACGAGCAGTACTTC.

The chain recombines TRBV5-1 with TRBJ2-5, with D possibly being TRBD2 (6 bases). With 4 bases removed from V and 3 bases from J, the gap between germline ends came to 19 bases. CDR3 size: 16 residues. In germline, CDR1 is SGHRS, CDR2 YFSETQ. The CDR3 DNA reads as TGCGCCAGCAGCCGGGGAATTGGTGGGACTGAAGAGACCCAGTACTTC. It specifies CASSRGIGGTEETQYF.

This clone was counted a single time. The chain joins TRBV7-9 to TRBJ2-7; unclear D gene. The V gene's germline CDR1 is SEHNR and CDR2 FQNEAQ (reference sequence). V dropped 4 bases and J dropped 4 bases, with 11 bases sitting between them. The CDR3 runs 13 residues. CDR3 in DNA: TGTGCCAGCAGCTCCCGCCAGACATACGAGCAGTACTTC. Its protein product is CASSSRQTYEQYF.

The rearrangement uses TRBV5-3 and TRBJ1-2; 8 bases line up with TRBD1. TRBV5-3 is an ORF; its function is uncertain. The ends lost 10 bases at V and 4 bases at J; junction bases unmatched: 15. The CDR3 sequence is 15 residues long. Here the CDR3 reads CAPTGGTGRGYGYTF. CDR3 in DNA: TGTGCCCCAACGGGAGGGACAGGCCGTGGCTATGGCTACACCTTC.

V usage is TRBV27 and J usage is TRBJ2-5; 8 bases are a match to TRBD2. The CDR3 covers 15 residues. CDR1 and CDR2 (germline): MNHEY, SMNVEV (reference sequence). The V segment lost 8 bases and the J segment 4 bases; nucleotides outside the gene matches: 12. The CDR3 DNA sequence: TGTGCCAGCGGAACAGGGACTAGTGGTGGAGAGACCCAGTACTTC. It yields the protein CASGTGTSGGETQYF.

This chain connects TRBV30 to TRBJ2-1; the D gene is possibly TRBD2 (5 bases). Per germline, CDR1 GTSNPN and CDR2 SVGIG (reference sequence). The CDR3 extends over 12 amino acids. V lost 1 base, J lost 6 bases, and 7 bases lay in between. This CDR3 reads CAWSADSNEQFF. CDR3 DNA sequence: TGTGCCTGGAGTGCGGACTCCAATGAGCAGTTCTTC.